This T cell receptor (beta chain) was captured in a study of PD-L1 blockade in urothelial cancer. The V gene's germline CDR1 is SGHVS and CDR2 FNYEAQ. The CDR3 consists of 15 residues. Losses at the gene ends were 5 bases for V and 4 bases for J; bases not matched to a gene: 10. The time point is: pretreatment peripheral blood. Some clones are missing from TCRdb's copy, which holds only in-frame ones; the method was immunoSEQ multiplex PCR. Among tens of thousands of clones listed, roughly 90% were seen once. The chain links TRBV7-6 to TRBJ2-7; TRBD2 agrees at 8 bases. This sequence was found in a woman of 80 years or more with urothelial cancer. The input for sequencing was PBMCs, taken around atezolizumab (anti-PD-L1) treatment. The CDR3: CASSPPSGSRYEQYF. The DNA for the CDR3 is TGTGCCAGCAGCCCCCCGAGCGGGAGTAGGTACGAGCAGTACTTC.